A selection of T cell receptor beta chains follows, all from one sample in a study of CD4+ T cells in melanoma. The table came from immunoSEQ multiplex PCR; TCRdb's copy has only in-frame clones and leaves some out. Here the sample spans about 140,000 clones, 85% to 95% being singletons. The source is a human donor with melanoma. The CDR3 runs from the conserved cysteine through the conserved F or W. The D gene is left open where the match is weak. For some rows the clone size is stated as once, few or many, or as a class when expanded; others skip it.

d_call	v_call	clone_size	j_call	cdr3_aa	cdr3_nt
-	TRBV4-1	-	TRBJ1-4	CASSQLPRQGTNEKLFF	TGCGCCAGCAGCCAACTCCCCCGGCAGGGAACTAATGAAAAACTGTTTTTT
-	TRBV5-1	-	TRBJ2-7	CASSLRWPWGEQYF	TGCGCCAGCAGCTTGCGGTGGCCATGGGGGGAGCAGTACTTC
-	TRBV5-1	-	TRBJ2-5	CASSWGTQRETQYF	TGCGCCAGCAGCTGGGGCACGCAACGGGAGACCCAGTACTTC
-	TRBV5-1	-	TRBJ2-2	CASSNGVTGELFF	TGCGCCAGCAGCAATGGGGTCACCGGGGAGCTGTTTTTT
TRBD1	TRBV6-1	-	TRBJ1-6	CASRTGAVDGALHF	TGTGCCAGCAGGACAGGGGCCGTCGACGGGGCCCTCCACTTT
-	TRBV7-8	-	TRBJ2-1	CASSSQGNSYNEQFF	TGTGCCAGCAGCTCTCAGGGGAATTCCTACAATGAGCAGTTCTTC
TRBD1	TRBV7-9	-	TRBJ2-3	CASRDRVSTDTQYF	TGTGCCAGCAGAGACAGGGTTAGCACAGATACGCAGTATTTT
-	TRBV5-6	once	TRBJ2-5	CASSLEGGGETQYF	TGTGCCAGCAGCTTGGAGGGGGGAGGCGAGACCCAGTACTTC
-	TRBV14	-	TRBJ2-5	CASSPGLQETQYF	TGTGCCAGCTCACCGGGACTTCAAGAGACCCAGTACTTC
TRBD2	TRBV25-1	-	TRBJ2-7	CASSDTAGSPYEQYF	TGTGCCAGCAGTGACACAGCGGGATCGCCCTACGAGCAGTACTTC
-	TRBV18	-	TRBJ1-1	CASSPLKNTEAFF	TGTGCCAGCTCACCCTTGAAGAACACTGAAGCTTTCTTT
-	TRBV28	-	TRBJ1-4	CASSRIGEKLFF	TGTGCCAGCAGCCGAATTGGCGAAAAACTGTTTTTT
TRBD1	TRBV18	-	TRBJ1-1	CASSPGTGGLEAFF	TGTGCCAGCTCACCCGGGACAGGGGGCTTAGAAGCTTTCTTT
-	TRBV5-1	-	TRBJ2-1	CASSSPGQGPSSYNEQFF	TGCGCCAGCAGCTCACCCGGGCAGGGACCAAGCTCCTACAATGAGCAGTTCTTC
-	TRBV27	-	TRBJ2-7	CASALRDGSYEQYF	TGTGCCAGCGCCCTCCGGGACGGATCCTACGAGCAGTACTTC
TRBD1	TRBV7-3	-	TRBJ1-2	CASSPDGTVFYGYTF	TGTGCCAGCAGCCCCGATGGGACAGTCTTTTATGGCTACACCTTC
-	TRBV6-5	-	TRBJ2-3	CASSYGGGKLHF	TGTGCCAGCAGTTACGGTGGGGGGAAGTTGCATTTT
-	TRBV11-2	-	TRBJ1-3	CASSLDWTRVSGNTIYF	TGTGCCAGCAGCTTAGATTGGACCCGCGTCTCTGGAAACACCATATATTTT
TRBD2	TRBV4-2	few	TRBJ2-2	CASSQAGSGGSGELFF	TGTGCCAGCAGCCAAGCCGGCAGCGGGGGGTCCGGGGAGCTGTTTTTT
TRBD2	TRBV11-2	-	TRBJ2-3	CASSQRTSGGAGTQYF	TGTGCCAGCAGCCAGCGGACTAGCGGGGGGGCGGGTACGCAGTATTTT
TRBD1	TRBV25-1	-	TRBJ2-7	CASSERGTGVYEQYF	TGTGCCAGCAGTGAACGGGGGACAGGGGTCTACGAGCAGTACTTC
-	TRBV29-1	-	TRBJ2-1	CSVKEAGQFF	TGCAGCGTGAAAGAGGCGGGGCAGTTCTTC
-	TRBV7-2	-	TRBJ1-6	CASSLSRAGDSPLHF	TGTGCCAGCAGCTTAAGCAGGGCAGGGGATTCACCCCTCCACTTT
-	TRBV6-1	-	TRBJ1-5	CASRRDIFSNQPQHF	TGTGCCAGCAGGAGGGACATTTTTAGCAATCAGCCCCAGCATTTT
-	TRBV5-1	-	TRBJ2-5	CASSLYPQGGGETQYF	TGCGCCAGCAGCTTGTACCCCCAGGGTGGGGGAGAGACCCAGTACTTC
-	TRBV11-2	-	TRBJ2-2	CASSRRPGAGELFF	TGTGCCAGCAGCCGTCGACCGGGCGCCGGGGAGCTGTTTTTT
-	TRBV4-1	-	TRBJ2-3	CASSPLGRVDTQYF	TGCGCCAGCAGCCCTCTGGGCCGGGTGGATACGCAGTATTTT
-	TRBV6-5	-	TRBJ1-5	CASSARWGQPQHF	TGTGCCAGCAGCGCCCGGTGGGGCCAGCCCCAGCATTTT
-	TRBV27	-	TRBJ2-2	CASSLSGRNTGELFF	TGTGCCAGCAGTTTATCTGGCAGAAACACCGGGGAGCTGTTTTTT
-	TRBV29-1	-	TRBJ2-5	CTGESAEETQYF	TGCACCGGCGAGTCGGCGGAAGAGACCCAGTACTTC
-	TRBV5-1	-	TRBJ2-2	CASSNGQSGELFF	TGCGCCAGCAGCAACGGACAGTCCGGGGAGCTGTTTTTT
-	TRBV5-1	-	TRBJ1-2	CASSDPGPYGYTF	TGCGCCAGCAGCGACCCCGGTCCCTATGGCTACACCTTC
-	TRBV7-8	-	TRBJ2-1	CASWDWVYNEQFF	TGTGCCAGCTGGGACTGGGTGTACAATGAGCAGTTCTTC
TRBD1	TRBV6-6	-	TRBJ1-2	CASRETGERYGYTF	TGTGCCAGCAGGGAAACAGGGGAGCGGTATGGCTACACCTTC
TRBD1	TRBV7-6	-	TRBJ2-5	CASSPSTGYQETQYF	TGTGCCAGCAGCCCCTCGACAGGGTACCAAGAGACCCAGTACTTC
TRBD1	TRBV18	-	TRBJ1-1	CASSPSGQWNTEAFF	TGTGCCAGCTCACCCTCGGGACAGTGGAACACTGAAGCTTTCTTT
-	TRBV5-1	once	TRBJ2-1	CASSHGGGASSYNEQFF	TGCGCCAGCAGCCACGGCGGGGGCGCGAGCTCCTACAATGAGCAGTTCTTC
-	TRBV6-1	-	TRBJ2-7	CASSEHMAGEGYEQYF	TGTGCCAGCAGTGAACATATGGCGGGTGAGGGCTACGAGCAGTACTTC
-	TRBV6-5	-	TRBJ2-7	CASSKRALGEQYF	TGTGCCAGCAGTAAGCGGGCCCTTGGCGAGCAGTACTTC
-	TRBV10-3	once	TRBJ1-1	CAISAGGNTEAFF	TGTGCCATCAGTGCGGGGGGGAATACTGAAGCTTTCTTT
-	TRBV18	-	TRBJ2-1	CASSPPDPISGEQFF	TGTGCCAGCTCACCACCCGACCCGATCTCAGGGGAGCAGTTCTTC
-	TRBV2	-	TRBJ1-5	CASTMGDTVPNQPQHF	TGTGCCAGCACCATGGGGGACACGGTCCCCAATCAGCCCCAGCATTTT
TRBD1	TRBV2	once	TRBJ1-2	CASSEGQGFGYTF	TGTGCCAGCAGTGAAGGACAGGGTTTTGGCTACACCTTC
-	TRBV7-6	-	TRBJ2-5	CASSFTGSQYF	TGTGCCAGCAGCTTCACCGGGTCCCAGTACTTC
-	TRBV7-3	-	TRBJ1-6	CASSLTSGVSPLHF	TGTGCCAGCAGCTTAACGTCAGGGGTTTCACCCCTCCACTTT
-	TRBV10-1	once	TRBJ2-5	CASSEGSRETQYF	TGCGCCAGCAGTGAAGGCTCGCGGGAGACCCAGTACTTC
TRBD1	TRBV28	once	TRBJ1-5	CASSYGDSLQPQHF	TGTGCCAGCAGTTACGGGGACAGCCTTCAGCCCCAGCATTTT
-	TRBV15	-	TRBJ2-6	CATSRGRANSGANVLTF	TGTGCCACCAGCAGAGGCAGGGCGAACTCTGGGGCCAACGTCCTGACTTTC
TRBD1	TRBV30	-	TRBJ1-2	CAKRGQGYFYGYTF	TGTGCGAAGCGGGGACAGGGGTATTTTTATGGCTACACCTTC
-	TRBV5-4	-	TRBJ2-3	CASSLRSDTDTQYF	TGTGCCAGCAGCTTGCGTAGCGACACAGATACGCAGTATTTT
-	TRBV6-6	-	TRBJ1-5	CASTRGNQPQHF	TGTGCCAGCACCCGGGGCAATCAGCCCCAGCATTTT